This T cell receptor beta chain was recovered during a study of T cells after yellow fever vaccination. It was through 5'RACE template switching that TCR cDNA was made, with a universal primer site and UMIs added. Using its own MiXCR run on the 5' RACE reads, TCRdb lists one record per CDR3 protein. The sample lists 240,000 or so distinct CDR3 sequences; 6.9% were seen once. The CDR3 totals 16 residues. V lost 7 bases, J lost 2 bases, and 13 bases stayed unmatched. CDR1 and CDR2 from the germline V gene are MDHEN and SYDVKM. The specimen was CD4+ T cells sorted from PBMCs, collected 15 days after the yellow fever booster vaccination. The clonotype comes from a man in his thirties or forties who received the YFV17D yellow fever vaccine. This rearrangement joins TRBV28 to TRBJ2-5; 7 nucleotides agree with TRBD2. In DNA, the CDR3 is TGTGCCAGCAAACTCCACACTAGCGCCCGACAAGAGACCCAGTACTTC. The encoded protein is CASKLHTSARQETQYF.